This TCR beta chain is drawn from a study of siplizumab effects on memory and regulatory T cells. Assays examined roughly 100,000 TCR templates per sample. Only in-frame clones appear in the TCRdb table, and some are missing; sequencing was by immunoSEQ multiplex PCR. Here the sample spans fewer than 60,000 clones, roughly 92% being singletons. Study-wide findings and caveats: There were only a minor fraction of alloreactive clones that mapped to unstimulated subsets.

This CDR3 spans 20 amino acids. Trimming took 0 bases from V and 0 from J, leaving 22 bases between them. Germline lookup yields CDR1 SGHNT and CDR2 YYREEE (reference sequence). With respect to this clone: Its antigen is undetermined.

This clonotype was sampled from a human donor in good health. The rearrangement links TRBV5-4 to TRBJ2-1; TRBD2 might be the D (5 bases). The material sequenced was CD8+ T cells sorted from blood. The CDR3 nucleotides read TGTGCCAGCAGCTTGGCCCCACTAGTAGCGACATTGAGCTCCTACAATGAGCAGTTCTTC. Protein sequence: CASSLAPLVATLSSYNEQFF.